A selection of T cell receptor beta chains follows, all from one sample in a study of blood T cell repertoires in COVID-19. Assay used: immunoSEQ multiplex PCR; TCRdb lists only in-frame clones, some missing. The sample shows 270,000 or so clones, about 91% of them seen only once. Sequencing input: PBMCs or T cells enriched from blood (not recorded which). These receptors originate from a woman in her 40s with acute COVID-19. Both conserved end residues are part of each CDR3. The order of the fields is D gene, V gene, clone size, J gene, CDR3 DNA, CDR3 protein. A D gene is named only where the DNA matches it firmly. Clone size, where shown, is once, few, many, or a class for clones that have expanded.

>.|TRBV19|.|TRBJ2-7
TGTGCCAGTAGCGACCCAGGGGTTCGGAGCGAGCAGTACTTC
CASSDPGVRSEQYF
>TRBD1|TRBV6-5|.|TRBJ2-1
TGTGCCAGCAGTTACTTGCGGACAGGGACTTACAATGAGCAGTTCTTC
CASSYLRTGTYNEQFF
>.|TRBV19|few|TRBJ2-3
TGTGCCAGTAGTAACCCCCCGGGCACAGATACGCAGTATTTT
CASSNPPGTDTQYF
>TRBD2|TRBV27|.|TRBJ2-3
TGTGCCAGCAGTTTAAGTCTAGCGGGGGGTACGCAGTATTTT
CASSLSLAGGTQYF
>.|TRBV10-1|.|TRBJ2-1
TGCGCCAGCAGTGAGTCGGCTAGCAGCTACAATGAGCAGTTCTTC
CASSESASSYNEQFF
>TRBD1|TRBV19|.|TRBJ1-4
TGTGCCAGTAGTAGGGGACAGGGATTAAGGAACGAAAAACTGTTTTTT
CASSRGQGLRNEKLFF
>.|TRBV7-2|.|TRBJ2-4
TGTGCCAGCAGCGGGCGACAGAATCAGTACTTC
CASSGRQNQYF
>TRBD1|TRBV29-1|.|TRBJ1-6
TGCAGCGTAGGCCCGCTTAGGGACAGGGATTCACCCCTCCACTTT
CSVGPLRDRDSPLHF
>TRBD2|TRBV7-8|.|TRBJ2-1
TGTGCCAGCACCCCCGCGGGAGGGATCGACAATGAGCAGTTCTTC
CASTPAGGIDNEQFF
>.|TRBV7-9|.|TRBJ1-1
TGTGCCAGCAGCTTTCAACCCGGTAACACTGAAGCTTTCTTT
CASSFQPGNTEAFF
>.|TRBV6-5|.|TRBJ1-4
TGTGCCAGCAGTTACACCGGGGGGGGAGTCGATGAAAAACTGTTTTTT
CASSYTGGGVDEKLFF
>.|TRBV19|.|TRBJ2-5
TGTGCCAGTAGCCCTTCTGCAGGGAAAGAGACCCAGTACTTC
CASSPSAGKETQYF
>.|TRBV24-1|.|TRBJ1-5
TGTGCCACCAGTGATCAGGGGACGGGCACCATCAATCAGCCCCAGCATTTT
CATSDQGTGTINQPQHF
>TRBD2|TRBV11-2|.|TRBJ2-7
TGTGCCAGCAGCTTAGGTGGGACTAGGAGTTACGAGCAGTACTTC
CASSLGGTRSYEQYF
>.|TRBV10-3|.|TRBJ1-1
TGTGCCATCAGTGGGGCCCAGGTCGGCACTGAAGCTTTCTTT
CAISGAQVGTEAFF
>.|TRBV24-1|.|TRBJ1-3
TGTGCCACCAGTGAGCGCGGGTCTGGAAACACCATATATTTT
CATSERGSGNTIYF
>.|TRBV12-3/TRBV12-4|.|TRBJ2-1
TGTGCCAGCAGTTTTTCTGAGATCAATGAGCAGTTCTTC
CASSFSEINEQFF
>TRBD1|TRBV28|.|TRBJ2-7
TGTGCCAGCAGACCCGGGACAGGCACCTACGAGCAGTACTTC
CASRPGTGTYEQYF
>TRBD1|TRBV2|.|TRBJ2-1
TGTGCCAGCAGTGAAGTGGATGGACAGGGATCGCAGTTCTTC
CASSEVDGQGSQFF
>.|TRBV10-1|.|TRBJ1-6
TGCGCCACCAAGACAGCGCGAACAGACGACTTTTCCAGTCTCCACTTT
CATKTARTDDFSSLHF
>TRBD1|TRBV19|.|TRBJ2-1
TGTGCCAGTAGTACGACAGGGGGGAAAGGCAATGAGCAGTTCTTC
CASSTTGGKGNEQFF
>.|TRBV5-1|.|TRBJ2-3
TGCGCCAGCAGCTCCGACAGGTTGGGGGATACGCAGTATTTT
CASSSDRLGDTQYF
>TRBD1|TRBV2|.|TRBJ1-1
TGTGCCAGCAGCTACAGGGGGTCGGACACTGAAGCTTTCTTT
CASSYRGSDTEAFF
>.|TRBV30|few|TRBJ2-5
TGTGCCTGGAGTCTAGAGACCCAGTACTTC
CAWSLETQYF
>.|TRBV5-1|.|TRBJ1-2
TGCGCCAGCAGCCCACAGGGTCGTCTGGAACTGTATGGCTACACCTTC
CASSPQGRLELYGYTF
>TRBD1|TRBV19|.|TRBJ2-5
TGTGCCAGTAGTACACCCCCCAGACAGGGAACGGGGACCCAGTACTTC
CASSTPPRQGTGTQYF
>TRBD2|TRBV4-1|.|TRBJ2-6
TGCGCCAGCAGCCAAGACGCGGGAGGAACGATACCGGGGGCCAACGTCCTGACTTTC
CASSQDAGGTIPGANVLTF
>.|TRBV19|once|TRBJ2-3
TGTGCCAGTAGTATCCCACGGGAGAGCACAGATACGCAGTATTTT
CASSIPRESTDTQYF
>.|TRBV2|.|TRBJ1-2
TGTGCCAGCAGTGAATACGGTACAGAGAACGGCTACACCTTC
CASSEYGTENGYTF
>TRBD1|TRBV5-4|.|TRBJ2-5
TGTGCCAGCAGCTTGGGACAGGGGGCTTGGGAGACCCAGTACTTC
CASSLGQGAWETQYF